The entry that follows covers one T cell receptor beta chain sequence. Its cognate antigen is unknown. With 1 base removed from V and 5 bases from J, the gap between germline ends came to 15 bases. CDR3 length: 16 residues. TCRdb independently ran MiXCR on the 5' RACE reads; one entry per CDR3 protein. The sample contains more than 600,000 distinct CDR3 sequences, roughly 19% of which appear only once. These data belong to a study of CD8 T cells in ankylosing spondylitis. Study results and limitations: Characteristic of ankylosing spondylitis blood, it appeared, was a TCR beta motif comprising several highly homologous variants. Reported data indicate significant enrichment of disease-linked clones within matched ankylosing spondylitis synovial fluid.

The sequenced sample consisted of blood, either unsorted or a sorted T cell fraction (not recorded which). This sequence was found in a male donor with ankylosing spondylitis. This sequence joins TRBV12-3 or TRBV12-4 and TRBJ1-5; TRBD1 might be the D (6 bases). In DNA, the CDR3 is TGTGCCAGCAGTTTAGGGCCGGCCGGGACATATCAGCCCCAGCATTTT. This translates into CASSLGPAGTYQPQHF.